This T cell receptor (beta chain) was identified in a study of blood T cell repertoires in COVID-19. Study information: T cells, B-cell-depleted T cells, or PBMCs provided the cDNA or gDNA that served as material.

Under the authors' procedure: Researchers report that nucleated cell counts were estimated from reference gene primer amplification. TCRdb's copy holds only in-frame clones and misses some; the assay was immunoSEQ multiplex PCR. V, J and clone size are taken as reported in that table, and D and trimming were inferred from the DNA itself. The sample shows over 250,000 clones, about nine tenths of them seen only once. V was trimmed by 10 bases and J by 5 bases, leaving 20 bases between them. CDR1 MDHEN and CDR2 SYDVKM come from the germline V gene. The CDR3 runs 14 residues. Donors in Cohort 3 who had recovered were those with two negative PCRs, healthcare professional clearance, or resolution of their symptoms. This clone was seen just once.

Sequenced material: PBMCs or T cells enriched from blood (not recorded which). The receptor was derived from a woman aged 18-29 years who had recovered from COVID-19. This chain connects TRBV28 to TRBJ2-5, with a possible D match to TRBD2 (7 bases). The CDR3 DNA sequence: TGTGCCACGCTACTGGGAGGGGGGGCGGAGACCCAGTACTTC. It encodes CATLLGGGAETQYF.